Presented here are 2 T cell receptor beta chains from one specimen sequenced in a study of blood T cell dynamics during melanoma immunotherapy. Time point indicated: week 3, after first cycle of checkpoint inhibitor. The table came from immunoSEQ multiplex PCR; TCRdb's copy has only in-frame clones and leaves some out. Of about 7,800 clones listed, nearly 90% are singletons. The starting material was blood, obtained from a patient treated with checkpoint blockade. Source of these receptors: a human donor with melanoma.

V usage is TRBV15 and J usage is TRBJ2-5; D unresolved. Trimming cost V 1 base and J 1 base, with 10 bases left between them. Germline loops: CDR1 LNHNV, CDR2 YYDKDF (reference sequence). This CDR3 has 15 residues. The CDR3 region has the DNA TGTGCCACCAGCAGAGCCCTGGGCAGCCAAGAGACCCAGTACTTC. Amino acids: CATSRALGSQETQYF.

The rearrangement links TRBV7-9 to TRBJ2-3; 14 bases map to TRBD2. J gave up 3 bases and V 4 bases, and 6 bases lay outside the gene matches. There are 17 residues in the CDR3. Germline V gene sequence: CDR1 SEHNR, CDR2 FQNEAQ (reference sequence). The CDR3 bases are TGTGCCAGCAGCTGGGGGACTAGCGGGGGCTTTACAGATACGCAGTATTTT. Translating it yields CASSWGTSGGFTDTQYF.